This T cell receptor (beta chain) is from a study of blood T cell repertoires in COVID-19. Study-level information: Researchers got acute and convalescent COVID-19 samples from the United States, Italy and Spain. PBMCs, B-cell-depleted T cells, or T cells provided the cDNA or gDNA that made up the material.

The authors' processing: Amplification from reference gene primers served as the basis for estimated nucleated cell counts. Repertoires were generated with immunoSEQ multiplex PCR, while TCRdb's copy carries only in-frame clones and drops some. From that table come the V and J calls and clone size; the DNA was used to work out D and trimming. The sample includes just over 95,000 clones, less than 95% of them seen just once. The sequence was obtained from a man between 60 and 75 years old with acute or convalescent COVID-19. Sequencing input: peripheral blood.

The CDR3 loop reads CASSIQGANYGYTF. The CDR3, as DNA: TGTGCCAGTAGTATACAGGGCGCTAACTATGGCTACACCTTC. This rearrangement joins TRBV19 to TRBJ1-2, with TRBD1 as a possible D gene (5 bases). CDR3 length equals 14 residues. CDR1 and CDR2 from the germline V gene are LNHDA and SQIVND (reference sequence). Trimming removed 2 bases from V and 0 bases from J, with 7 bases in between. The full variable domain, rest sourced from reference TRBV19 and TRBJ1-2, is DGGITQSPKYLFRKEGQNVTLSCEQNLNHDAMYWYRQDPGQGLRLIYYSQIVNDFQKGDIAEGYSVSREKKESFPLTVTSAQKNPTAFYLCASSIQGANYGYTFGSGTRLTVV.